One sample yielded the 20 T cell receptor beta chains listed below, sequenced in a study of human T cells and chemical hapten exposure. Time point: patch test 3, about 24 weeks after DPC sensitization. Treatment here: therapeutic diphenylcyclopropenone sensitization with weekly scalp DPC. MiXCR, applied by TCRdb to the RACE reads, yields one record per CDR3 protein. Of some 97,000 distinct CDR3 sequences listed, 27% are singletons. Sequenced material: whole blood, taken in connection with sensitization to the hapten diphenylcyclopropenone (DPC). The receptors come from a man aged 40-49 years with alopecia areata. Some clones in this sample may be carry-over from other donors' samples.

This CDR3 is CASSQVLLALQETQYF. CDR3 DNA: TGCGCCAGCAGCCAAGTCCTCCTAGCGCTCCAAGAGACCCAGTACTTC. This rearrangement joins TRBV4-1 to TRBJ2-5; a possible D gene is TRBD2 (6 bases). V was shortened by 1 base and J by 1 base, with 13 bases between the two germline ends. In germline, CDR1 is MGHRA, CDR2 YSYEKL. This CDR3 is built from 16 residues.

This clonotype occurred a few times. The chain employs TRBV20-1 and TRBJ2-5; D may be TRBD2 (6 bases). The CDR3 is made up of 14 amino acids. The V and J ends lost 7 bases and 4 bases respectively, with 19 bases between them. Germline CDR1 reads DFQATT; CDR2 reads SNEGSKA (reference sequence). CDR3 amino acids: CSGSGLTEGETQYF. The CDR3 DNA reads TGCAGTGGAAGCGGTCTTACGGAGGGAGAGACCCAGTACTTC.

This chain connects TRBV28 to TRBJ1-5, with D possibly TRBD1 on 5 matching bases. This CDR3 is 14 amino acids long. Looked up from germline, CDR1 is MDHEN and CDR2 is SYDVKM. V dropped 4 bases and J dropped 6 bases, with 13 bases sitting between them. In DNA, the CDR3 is TGTGCCAGCAGTTATGGAGGGACCGGTCAGCCCCAGCATTTT. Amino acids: CASSYGGTGQPQHF.

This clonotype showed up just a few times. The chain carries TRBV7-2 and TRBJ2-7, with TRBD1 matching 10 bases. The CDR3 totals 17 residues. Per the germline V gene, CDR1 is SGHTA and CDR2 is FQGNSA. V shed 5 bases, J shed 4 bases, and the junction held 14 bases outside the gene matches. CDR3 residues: CASSQTAGTGVLYEQYF. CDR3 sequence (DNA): TGTGCCAGCAGCCAAACCGCCGGGACAGGGGTCTTGTACGAGCAGTACTTC. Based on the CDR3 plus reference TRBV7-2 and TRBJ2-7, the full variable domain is GAGVSQSPSNKVTEKGKDVELRCDPISGHTALYWYRQSLGQGLEFLIYFQGNSAPDKSGLPSDRFSAERTGGSVSTLTIQRTQQEDSAVYLCASSQTAGTGVLYEQYFGPGTRLTVT.

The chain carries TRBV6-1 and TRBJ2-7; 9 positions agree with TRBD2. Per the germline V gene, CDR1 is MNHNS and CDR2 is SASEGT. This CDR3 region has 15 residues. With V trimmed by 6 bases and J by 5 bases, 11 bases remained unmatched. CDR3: CASSSYSGRQDEQYF. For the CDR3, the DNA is TGTGCCAGCAGCTCCTACAGCGGGAGGCAGGACGAGCAGTACTTC.

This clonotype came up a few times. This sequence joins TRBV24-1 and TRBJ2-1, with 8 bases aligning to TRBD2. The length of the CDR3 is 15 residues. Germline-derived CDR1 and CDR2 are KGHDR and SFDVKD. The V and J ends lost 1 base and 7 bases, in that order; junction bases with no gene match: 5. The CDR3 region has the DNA TGTGCCACCAGTGATTTTAGCGGGAACTTGAATGAGCAGTTCTTC. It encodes CATSDFSGNLNEQFF.

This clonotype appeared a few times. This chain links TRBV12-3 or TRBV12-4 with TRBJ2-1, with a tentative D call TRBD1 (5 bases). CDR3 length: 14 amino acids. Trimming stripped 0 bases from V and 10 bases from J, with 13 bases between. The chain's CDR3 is CASSLAVQGKEQFF. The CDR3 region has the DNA TGTGCCAGCAGTTTAGCGGTTCAGGGAAAAGAGCAGTTCTTC.

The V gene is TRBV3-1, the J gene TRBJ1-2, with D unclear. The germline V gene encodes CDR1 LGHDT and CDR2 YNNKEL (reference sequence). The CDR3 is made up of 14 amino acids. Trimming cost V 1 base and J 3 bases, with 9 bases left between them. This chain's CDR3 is CASSQGQRDYGYTF. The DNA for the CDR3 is TGTGCCAGCAGCCAAGGGCAGAGGGACTATGGCTACACCTTC.

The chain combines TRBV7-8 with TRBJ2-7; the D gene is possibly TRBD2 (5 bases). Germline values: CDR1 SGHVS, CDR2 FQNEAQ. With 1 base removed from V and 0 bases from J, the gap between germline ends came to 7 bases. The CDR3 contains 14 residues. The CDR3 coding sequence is TGTGCCAGCAGCTTAGAGACTATCTCCTACGAGCAGTACTTC. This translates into CASSLETISYEQYF.

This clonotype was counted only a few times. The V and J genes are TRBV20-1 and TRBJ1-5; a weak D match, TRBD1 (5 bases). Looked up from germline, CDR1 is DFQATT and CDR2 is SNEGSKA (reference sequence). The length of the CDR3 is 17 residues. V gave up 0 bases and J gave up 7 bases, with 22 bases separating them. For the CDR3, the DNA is TGCAGTGCTAGAGATCCCCTTTCGACTGGCAGGGTCCAGCCCCAGCATTTT. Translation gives CSARDPLSTGRVQPQHF.

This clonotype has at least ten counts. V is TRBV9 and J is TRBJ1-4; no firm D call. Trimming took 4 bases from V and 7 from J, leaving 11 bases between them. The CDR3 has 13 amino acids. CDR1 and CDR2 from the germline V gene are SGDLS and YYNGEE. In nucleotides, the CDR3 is TGTGCCAGCAGCCAATTGCTTGGTGAAAAACTGTTTTTT. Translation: CASSQLLGEKLFF.

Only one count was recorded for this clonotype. CDR3 nucleotide sequence: TGTGCCAGCCTGTACTTCCGGGACCAAGAGACCCAGTACTTC. It codes for CASLYFRDQETQYF. V and J are TRBV2 and TRBJ2-5; D not certain. The CDR3 covers 14 residues. V gave up 8 bases and J gave up 0 bases, with 13 bases separating them. The germline V gene has CDR1 SNHLY and CDR2 FYNNEI.

CDR3 loop: CASSTGTSFGTDTQYF. The CDR3 region has the DNA TGCGCCAGCAGCACCGGGACTAGCTTTGGCACAGATACGCAGTATTTT. The genes are TRBV5-1 and TRBJ2-3; 9 nucleotides match TRBD2. Germline V gene sequence: CDR1 SGHRS, CDR2 YFSETQ. This CDR3 region has 16 residues. V gave up 4 bases and J gave up 1 base; unmatched junction bases: 7. Looking up the rest from reference TRBV5-1 and TRBJ2-3 gives the full variable domain: KAGVTQTPRYLIKTRGQQVTLSCSPISGHRSVSWYQQTPGQGLQFLFEYFSETQRNKGNFPGRFSGRQFSNSRSEMNVSTLELGDSALYLCASSTGTSFGTDTQYFGPGTRLTVL.

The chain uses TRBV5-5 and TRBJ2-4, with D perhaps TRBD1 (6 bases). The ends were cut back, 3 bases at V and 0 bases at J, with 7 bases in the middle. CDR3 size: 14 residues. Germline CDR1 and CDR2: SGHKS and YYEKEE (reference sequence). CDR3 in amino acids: CASSWTVAKNIQYF. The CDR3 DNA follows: TGTGCCAGCAGCTGGACAGTAGCCAAAAACATTCAGTACTTC.

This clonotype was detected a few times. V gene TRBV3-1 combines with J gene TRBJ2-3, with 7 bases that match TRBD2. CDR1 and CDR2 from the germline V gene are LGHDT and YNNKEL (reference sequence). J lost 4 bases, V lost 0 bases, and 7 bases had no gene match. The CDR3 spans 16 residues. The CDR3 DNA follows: TGTGCCAGCAGCCAAGAAGGGCGGGAGTTCGCAGATACGCAGTATTTT. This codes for CASSQEGREFADTQYF.

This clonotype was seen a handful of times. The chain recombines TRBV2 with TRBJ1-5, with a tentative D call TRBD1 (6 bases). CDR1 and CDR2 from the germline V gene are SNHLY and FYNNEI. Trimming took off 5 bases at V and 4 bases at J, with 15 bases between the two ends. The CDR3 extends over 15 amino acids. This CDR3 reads CASSRDNRANQPQHF. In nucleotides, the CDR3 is TGTGCCAGCAGTAGGGACAACAGGGCGAATCAGCCCCAGCATTTT.

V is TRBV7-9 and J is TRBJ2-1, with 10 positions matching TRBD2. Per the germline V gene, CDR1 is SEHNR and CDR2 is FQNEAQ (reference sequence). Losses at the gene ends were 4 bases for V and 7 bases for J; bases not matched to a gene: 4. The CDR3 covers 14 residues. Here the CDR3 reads CASSSLAGGNEQFF. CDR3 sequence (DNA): TGTGCCAGCAGCTCCTTAGCGGGGGGAAATGAGCAGTTCTTC.

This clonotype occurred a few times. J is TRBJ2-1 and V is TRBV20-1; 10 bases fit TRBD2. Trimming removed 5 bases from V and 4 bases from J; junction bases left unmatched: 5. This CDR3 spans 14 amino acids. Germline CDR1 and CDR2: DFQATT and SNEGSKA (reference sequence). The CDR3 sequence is CSAARLAGYNEQFF. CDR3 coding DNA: TGCAGTGCTGCCAGACTAGCGGGTTACAATGAGCAGTTCTTC.

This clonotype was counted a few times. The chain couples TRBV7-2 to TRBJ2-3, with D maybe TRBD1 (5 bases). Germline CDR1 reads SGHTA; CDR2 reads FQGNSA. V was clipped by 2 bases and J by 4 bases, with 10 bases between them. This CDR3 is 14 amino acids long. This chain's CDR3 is CASSLSRVADTQYF. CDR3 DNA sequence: TGTGCCAGCAGCTTATCCAGGGTAGCAGATACGCAGTATTTT.

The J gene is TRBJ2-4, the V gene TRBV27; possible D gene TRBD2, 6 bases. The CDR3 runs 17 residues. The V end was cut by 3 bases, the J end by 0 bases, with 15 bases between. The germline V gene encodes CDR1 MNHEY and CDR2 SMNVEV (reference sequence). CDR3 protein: CASSFRSGEIAKNIQYF. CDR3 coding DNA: TGTGCCAGCAGTTTTCGGTCGGGGGAGATAGCCAAAAACATTCAGTACTTC.